This T cell receptor beta chain was captured by sequencing in a study of shared clonotypes between healthy human individuals. CDR3 length: 13 residues. After removal of 2 bases from V and 3 bases from J, the junction contained 1 base not matched to a gene. Per the germline V gene, CDR1 is KGHSH and CDR2 is LQKENI. General study results and limits: Larger estimated richness was generally seen in naive subsets than in memory subsets.

Points on this clone: Antigen specificity is unknown.

The protocol was immunoSEQ multiplex PCR, while the TCRdb copy is restricted to in-frame clones and leaves out a portion. The sample carries millions of clones, 85% to 95% recorded once. Naivety among CD8 cells was defined by CD45RO negativity and positive CCR7 selection, thereby excluding terminally differentiated effector memory CD45RA+ cells. Each donor was a Caucasian adult residing in Nashville, Tennessee. Source material: naive CD8+ T cells from PBMCs. V is TRBV18 and J is TRBJ2-7; 7 positions agree with TRBD1. This clonotype was obtained from a man between 18 and 29 years old in good health. Some clones in this sample may be carry-over from other donors' samples. CDR3 sequence reads: CASSPTGDYEQYF. For the CDR3, the DNA is TGTGCCAGCTCACCAACAGGGGACTACGAGCAGTACTTC. The variable domain in full, completed from reference TRBV18 and TRBJ2-7, reads NAGVMQNPRHLVRRRGQEARLRCSPMKGHSHVYWYRQLPEEGLKFMVYLQKENIIDESGMPKERFSAEFPKEGPSILRIQQVVRGDSAAYFCASSPTGDYEQYFGPGTRLTVT.